This T cell receptor beta chain was retrieved from a study of blood T cell repertoires in COVID-19. Background on the study: Sources were T cells, B-cell-depleted T cells, or PBMCs; the material itself was cDNA or gDNA.

In the original workflow: Scientists estimated how many nucleated cells there were by amplifying reference gene primers. Measured with immunoSEQ multiplex PCR; TCRdb has only the in-frame clones, and not every one. That table is the source of V, J and clone size, and D and trimming were worked out from the DNA. Counted here are some 300,000 clones, approximately 89% occurring once; the ten biggest clones make up roughly a tenth. Per germline, CDR1 SGHTS and CDR2 YDEGEE. V was pared by 4 bases and J by 6 bases, with 11 bases between. The CDR3 is 14 residues long. Self-reported history from a screening survey and questionnaire set each donor's cohort. Recovered status in Cohort 3 required two negative PCRs, clearance, or symptom resolution.

The material sequenced was PBMCs or T cells enriched from blood (not recorded which). The chain joins TRBV5-8 to TRBJ1-6; perhaps TRBD1 as D (6 bases). This TCR was sampled from a woman in her 30s who had recovered from COVID-19. This CDR3 reads CASSPRTANSPLHF. The CDR3 nucleotides read TGTGCCAGCAGCCCGCGGACAGCTAATTCACCCCTCCACTTT.